This T cell receptor beta chain is from a study of blood T cell repertoires in COVID-19. Study as a whole: Whether acute or convalescent, the COVID-19 samples came from the United States, Italy and Spain. The analysed material was cDNA or gDNA that came from T cells, B-cell-depleted T cells, or PBMCs.

The CDR3 is made up of 11 amino acids. After removal of 3 bases from V and 7 bases from J, the junction contained 0 bases not matched to a gene. Germline V CDR1 and CDR2: SGHRS, YFSETQ. Authors' analysis steps: Estimates of nucleated cell counts were drawn from the amplification of reference gene primers. The table came from immunoSEQ multiplex PCR; TCRdb's copy has only in-frame clones and leaves some out. V, J and clone size are those of that table, while D and trimming were read from the DNA. The data contain roughly 250,000 clones, around 87% of them seen just once; the ten biggest clones take up over 2%.

This TCR came from a woman aged 45-60 years with acute or convalescent COVID-19. The chain is built from TRBV5-1 and TRBJ2-5, with TRBD2 matching over 7 bases. Sequenced material: peripheral blood. CDR3: CASSWEGTQYF. As DNA, the CDR3 is TGCGCCAGCAGCTGGGAGGGGACCCAGTACTTC.